This T cell receptor beta chain is from a study of T cell repertoires in cytomegalovirus infection. TCRdb re-analysed the reads in MiXCR, keeping a single row per CDR3 protein. The table lists more than 400,000 distinct CDR3 sequences, about 26% of them singletons, with around 14% in the top ten. This CDR3 spans 15 amino acids. Unmatched junction bases numbered 9, after V lost 5 bases and J lost 5 bases. The germline gives CDR1 SGHVS, CDR2 FNYEAQ. The chain uses TRBV7-6 and TRBJ2-1, with TRBD2 identical over 7 bases. The material sequenced was PBMCs. This TCR was recovered from a human donor in good health (CMV status not recorded). Some clones in this sample may be carry-over from other donors' samples. CDR3: CASSNPTSRDNEQFF. CDR3 DNA: TGTGCCAGCAGCAACCCGACTAGCAGAGACAATGAGCAGTTCTTC.